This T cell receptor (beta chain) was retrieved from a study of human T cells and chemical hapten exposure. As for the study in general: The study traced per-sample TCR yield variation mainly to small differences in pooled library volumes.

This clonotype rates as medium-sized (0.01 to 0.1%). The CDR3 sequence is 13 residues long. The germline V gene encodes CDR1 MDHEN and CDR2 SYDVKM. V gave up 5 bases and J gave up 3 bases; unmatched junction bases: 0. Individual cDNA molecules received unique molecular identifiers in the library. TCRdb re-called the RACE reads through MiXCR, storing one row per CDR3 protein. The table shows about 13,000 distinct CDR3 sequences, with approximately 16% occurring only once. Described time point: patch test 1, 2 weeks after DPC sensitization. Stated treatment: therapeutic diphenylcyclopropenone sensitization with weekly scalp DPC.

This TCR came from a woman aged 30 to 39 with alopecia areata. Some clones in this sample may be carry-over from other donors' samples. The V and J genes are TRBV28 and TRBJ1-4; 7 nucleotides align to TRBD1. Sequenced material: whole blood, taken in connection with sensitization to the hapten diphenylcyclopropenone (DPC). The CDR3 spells CASSGQANEKLFF. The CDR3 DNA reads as TGTGCCAGCAGTGGACAGGCTAATGAAAAACTGTTTTTT. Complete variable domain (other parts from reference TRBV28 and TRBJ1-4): DVKVTQSSRYLVKRTGEKVFLECVQDMDHENMFWYRQDPGLGLRLIYFSYDVKMKEKGDIPEGYSVSREKKERFSLILESASTNQTSMYLCASSGQANEKLFFGSGTQLSVL.